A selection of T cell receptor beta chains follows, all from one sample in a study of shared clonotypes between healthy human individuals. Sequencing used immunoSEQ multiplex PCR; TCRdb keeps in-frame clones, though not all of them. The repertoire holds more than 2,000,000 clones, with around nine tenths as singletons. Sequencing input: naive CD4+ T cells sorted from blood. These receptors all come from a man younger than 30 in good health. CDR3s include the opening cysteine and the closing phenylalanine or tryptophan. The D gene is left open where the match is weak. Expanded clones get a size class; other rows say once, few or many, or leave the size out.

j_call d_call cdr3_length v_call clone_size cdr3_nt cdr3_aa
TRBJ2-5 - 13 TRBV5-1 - TGCGCCAGCAGCTTAAACAGGGTAGAGACCCAGTACTTC CASSLNRVETQYF
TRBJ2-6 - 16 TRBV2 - TGTGCCAGCAGTTCGGGACGGGCCTCTGGGGCCAACGTCCTGACTTTC CASSSGRASGANVLTF
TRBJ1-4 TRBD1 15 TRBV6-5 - TGTGCCAGCAGTTACGGGCAGGGGGCAAGTGAAAAACTGTTTTTT CASSYGQGASEKLFF
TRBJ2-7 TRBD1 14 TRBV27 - TGTGCCAGCAGACGGGACAGCTCTCCCTACGAGCAGTACTTC CASRRDSSPYEQYF
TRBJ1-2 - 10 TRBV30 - TGTGCCTGGTTTCTTGGCGGCTACACCTTC CAWFLGGYTF
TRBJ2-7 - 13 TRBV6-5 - TGTGCCAGCACCAGGGGGGGAGCGGGCGAGCAGTACTTC CASTRGGAGEQYF
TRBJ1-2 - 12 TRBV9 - TGTGCCAGCAGCGTAGAAGCTCGTGGCTACACCTTC CASSVEARGYTF
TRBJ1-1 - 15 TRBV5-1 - TGCGCCAGCAGCTTGGTAGGTTCCCTGAACACTGAAGCTTTCTTT CASSLVGSLNTEAFF
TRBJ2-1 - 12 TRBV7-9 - TGTGCCAGCAGCTTAGACTGGGGCGAGCAGTTCTTC CASSLDWGEQFF
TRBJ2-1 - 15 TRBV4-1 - TGCGCCAGCAGCCCAACAGGTAGCTCCTACAATGAGCAGTTCTTC CASSPTGSSYNEQFF
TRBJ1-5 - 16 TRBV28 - TGTGCCAGTAACCGGGACACCAGATTTGGCAATCAGCCCCAGCATTTT CASNRDTRFGNQPQHF
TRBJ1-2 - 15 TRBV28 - TGTGCCAGCAGTTTATTCGGGCAGGGGAACTATGGCTACACCTTC CASSLFGQGNYGYTF
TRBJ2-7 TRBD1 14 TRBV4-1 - TGCGCCAGCAGCTCTGACAGGGATTCCTACGAGCAGTACTTC CASSSDRDSYEQYF
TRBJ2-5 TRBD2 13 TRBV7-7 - TGTGCTAGCAGCTTCGGACTAGCGGAGACCCAGTACTTC CASSFGLAETQYF
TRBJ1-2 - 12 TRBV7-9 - TGTGCCAGCAGCTTTCCCTCCTATGGCTACACCTTC CASSFPSYGYTF
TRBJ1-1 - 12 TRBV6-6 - TGTGCCACAGACGGTCCGGGCACTGAAGCTTTCTTT CATDGPGTEAFF
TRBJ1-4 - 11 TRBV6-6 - TGTGCCAGCAGTCTCTGGGAAAAACTGTTTTTT CASSLWEKLFF
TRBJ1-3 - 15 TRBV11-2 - TGTGCCAGCAGCTTGGAAGGGGGTCGTGGAAACACCATATATTTT CASSLEGGRGNTIYF
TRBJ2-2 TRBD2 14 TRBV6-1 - TGTGCCAGCATCCGGGACTACCGCACCGGGGAGCTGTTTTTT CASIRDYRTGELFF
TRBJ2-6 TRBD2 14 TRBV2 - TGTGCCAGCAGGCGGGAGCCTGGGGCCAACGTCCTGACTTTC CASRREPGANVLTF
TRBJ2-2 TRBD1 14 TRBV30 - TGTGCCTGGAGTACCGGGACAGGGACCGGGGAGCTGTTTTTT CAWSTGTGTGELFF
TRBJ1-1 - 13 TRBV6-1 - TGTGCCAGCAGTGTAGGGGCTTTCGGGGAGGCTTTCTTT CASSVGAFGEAFF
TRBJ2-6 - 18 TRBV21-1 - TGTGCCAGCAGCAAAGGTCGGCGTGGGGACGGAGGGGCCAACGTCCTGACTTTC CASSKGRRGDGGANVLTF
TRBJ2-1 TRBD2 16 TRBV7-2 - TGTGCCAGCAGCTTGGTCCCTAGCGGCTCCTACAATGAGCAGTTCTTC CASSLVPSGSYNEQFF
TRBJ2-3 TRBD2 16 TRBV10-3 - TGTGCCATCAGTGAGGGCCGAGCGGGAAGCACAGATACGCAGTATTTT CAISEGRAGSTDTQYF
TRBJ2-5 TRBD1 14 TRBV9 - TGTGCCAGCAGCCCGGGACAGGGGCAAGAGACCCAGTACTTC CASSPGQGQETQYF
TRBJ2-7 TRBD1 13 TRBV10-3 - TGTGCCATCGGGAGGACAGGGAACTACGAGCAGTACTTC CAIGRTGNYEQYF
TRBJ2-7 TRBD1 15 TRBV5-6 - TGTGCCAGCAGCTTGACAACAGGGGGCTACTACGAGCAGTACTTC CASSLTTGGYYEQYF
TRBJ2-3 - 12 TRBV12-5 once TGTGCTAGTGGTCAGAGGCCAGATACGCAGTATTTT CASGQRPDTQYF
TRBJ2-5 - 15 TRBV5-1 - TGCGCCAGCAGCCACGGACTGGGACGCCAAGAGACCCAGTACTTC CASSHGLGRQETQYF
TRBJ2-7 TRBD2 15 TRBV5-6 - TGTGCCAGCAGCTTGATAGCGGGAGCGCCCTACGAGCAGTACTTC CASSLIAGAPYEQYF
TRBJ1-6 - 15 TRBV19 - TGTGCCAGTAGTATATTGAGACAAGAAGATTCCCCCCTCCACTTT CASSILRQEDSPLHF
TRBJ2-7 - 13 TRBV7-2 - TGTGCCAGCTTCTCGGGGCTCACCTACGAGCAGTACTTC CASFSGLTYEQYF
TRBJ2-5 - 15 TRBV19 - TGTGCCAGTAGTATCTTAGGGACGGCTCAAGAGACCCAGTACTTC CASSILGTAQETQYF
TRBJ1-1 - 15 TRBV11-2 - TGTGCCAGCAGCTTAATGGTCATCATGAACACTGAAGCTTTCTTT CASSLMVIMNTEAFF
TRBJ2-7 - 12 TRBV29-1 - TGCAGCGTTGAAGATCTCCCGGGGGAGCAGTACTTC CSVEDLPGEQYF
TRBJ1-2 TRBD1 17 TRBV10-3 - TGTGCCATCAGTGAGTCGGAGGGACAGGAAAGAAACTATGGCTACACCTTC CAISESEGQERNYGYTF
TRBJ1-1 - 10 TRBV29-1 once TGCAGCGTTCAGTACACTGAAGCTTTCTTT CSVQYTEAFF
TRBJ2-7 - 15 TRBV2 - TGTGCCAGCAGTGAACTTCGGACTACAATCTACGAGCAGTACTTC CASSELRTTIYEQYF
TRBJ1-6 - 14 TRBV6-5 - TGTGCCAGCAGTTTGAGTACGGGTAATTCACCCCTCCACTTT CASSLSTGNSPLHF
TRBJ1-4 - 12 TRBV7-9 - TGTGCCAGCAGCTTAGTGGTAGAAAAACTGTTTTTT CASSLVVEKLFF
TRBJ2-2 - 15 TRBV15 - TGTGCCACCAGCAGAGACCGCTTTGGGTTCGGGGAGCTGTTTTTT CATSRDRFGFGELFF
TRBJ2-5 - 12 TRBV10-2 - TGCGCCAGCAGTGGGGTCACAGAGACCCAGTACTTC CASSGVTETQYF
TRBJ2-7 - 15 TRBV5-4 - TGTGCCAGCAGCTTTCAGGGGAGGAAGTCCTACGAGCAGTACTTC CASSFQGRKSYEQYF
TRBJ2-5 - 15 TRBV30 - TGTGCCTGGAGTTATCGCCGCGGGGAACAAGAGACCCAGTACTTC CAWSYRRGEQETQYF